This is a list of T cell receptor beta chains from one sample in a study of T cell responses to AZD1222 COVID-19 vaccine. Sequencing used immunoSEQ multiplex PCR; TCRdb keeps in-frame clones, though not all of them. Seen here are 100,000 to 140,000 clones, approximately 90% observed once, and the top ten hold approximately 9.3%. The specimen was peripheral blood, collected 28 days after the second AZD1222 dose. The receptors derive from an adult who received the AZD1222 COVID-19 vaccine. Each CDR3 is given without its conserved first and last residue.

J,V,CDR3
TRBJ2-7,TRBV13,ASSLAARLDIHEQY
TRBJ2-1,TRBV3-1/TRBV3-2,ASSPSLGVGYNEQF
TRBJ1-1,TRBV14,ASSPRGRSTEAF
TRBJ2-1,TRBV19,ASNPSGLDNEQF
TRBJ2-1,TRBV12-3/TRBV12-4,ASGESVYNEQF
TRBJ2-3,TRBV7-7,ASSSSGGADTQY
TRBJ2-6,TRBV5-4,ASSSGTVSSGANVLT
TRBJ1-2,TRBV24-1,ATSEPGRGYT
TRBJ1-5,TRBV5-1,ASSPGPNQPQH
TRBJ2-5,TRBV7-3,ASSLFAAKETQY
TRBJ2-1,TRBV10-3,AISPPGLAGDLSSYNEQF
TRBJ2-5,TRBV3-1/TRBV3-2,ASSQTTVQETQY
TRBJ2-3,TRBV9,ASSQGQGWDTQY
TRBJ1-2,TRBV15,ATSSQWSYT
TRBJ2-1,TRBV10-3,AISEAGNEQF
TRBJ1-2,TRBV19,ASSHTFGTGDYGYT
TRBJ2-7,TRBV5-5,ASSLPSGMRYEQY
TRBJ1-5,TRBV7-3,ASSGDRAHNQPQH
TRBJ2-3,TRBV28,ASSPSRAQY
TRBJ2-1,TRBV19,ASSIGTINNEQF
TRBJ2-7,TRBV2,ASSVTTYEQY
TRBJ1-4,TRBV5-8,ASSLWDRPNEKLF
TRBJ1-5,TRBV2,ASSPGTGGTQPQH
TRBJ1-3,TRBV5-1,ASSTDLGGNTIY
TRBJ2-2,TRBV19,ASSIGGGAHTGELF
TRBJ2-7,TRBV7-9,ASSLAWDRGYEQY
TRBJ1-5,TRBV19,ASSEQGNQPQH
TRBJ2-3,TRBV15,ATSSLWGQGGTDTQY
TRBJ2-7,TRBV12-5,ASGLSVDEQY
TRBJ2-7,TRBV10-3,AISLLAETYEQY
TRBJ2-7,TRBV25-1,ASNGRREPSHEQY
TRBJ2-3,TRBV5-1,ASRLATGSQDTQY
TRBJ2-5,TRBV9,ASSAVGAGGQETQY
TRBJ1-4,TRBV7-8,ASSRQGAANEKLF
TRBJ1-1,TRBV5-6,ASSLGAAQNTEAF
TRBJ2-1,TRBV5-4,ASSLTGINEQF
TRBJ2-1,TRBV4-1,ASSQVDLGLAAYNEQF
TRBJ1-2,TRBV11-2,ASSPRQQGGYT
TRBJ2-7,TRBV2,ASSAVGLKITYEQY
TRBJ1-5,TRBV24-1,ATSERGTYQPQH
TRBJ1-2,TRBV12-5,ASGWGADGYT
TRBJ1-5,TRBV19,ASTVGWDANSNQPQH
TRBJ2-7,TRBV29-1,SVPPGAATYEQY